These 28 T cell receptor beta chains came from one sample sequenced in a study of radiation and T cells in renal cell carcinoma. Treatment described: treatment-naive control, cytoreductive nephrectomy. Measured with immunoSEQ multiplex PCR; TCRdb has only the in-frame clones, and not every one. The sample has 7,500 to 10,000 clones; over 60% are singletons. The source was tumor tissue, collected from a patient whose treatment was nephrectomy without radiotherapy. The receptors come from a man aged 60-69 years with renal cell carcinoma.

The chain combines TRBV6-6 with TRBJ2-3; D possibly uses TRBD1 or TRBD2 (5 bases each). Germline V lookup: CDR1 MNHNY, CDR2 SVGAGI (reference sequence). Deletions cut 6 bases from V and 2 bases from J, with 12 bases between. The CDR3 consists of 14 residues. CDR3 in DNA: TGTGCCAGCAGCCACCGGGACGCCACAGATACGCAGTATTTT. Protein product: CASSHRDATDTQYF.

V gene TRBV4-3 combines with J gene TRBJ1-4; 8 positions match TRBD1. This CDR3 spans 17 amino acids. V shed 4 bases, J shed 2 bases, and the junction held 9 bases outside the gene matches. Germline loops: CDR1 LGHNA, CDR2 YSLEER. The CDR3 DNA reads TGCGCCAGCAGCCCCTCCGGGACAGGATGGACTAATGAAAAACTGTTTTTT. Translated, it gives CASSPSGTGWTNEKLFF.

V gene TRBV28 combines with J gene TRBJ2-3, with D maybe TRBD2 (5 bases). CDR3 length: 17 residues. Germline CDR1 reads MDHEN; CDR2 reads SYDVKM. V lost 4 bases to trimming and J lost 0 bases, with 17 bases between them. The CDR3 DNA reads as TGTGCCAGCAGTTCACTTGCAGGACTCTCTAGCACAGATACGCAGTATTTT. This translates into CASSSLAGLSSTDTQYF.

This sequence joins TRBV30 and TRBJ2-2; 7 bases line up with TRBD2. V lost 5 bases to trimming and J lost 8 bases; unmatched junction nucleotides: 11. This CDR3 contains 14 residues. Germline V gene sequence: CDR1 GTSNPN, CDR2 SVGIG (reference sequence). The CDR3 spells CAWETGTTLGELFF. CDR3 sequence (DNA): TGTGCCTGGGAAACCGGGACTACTTTGGGGGAGCTGTTTTTT.

V usage is TRBV10-3 and J usage is TRBJ2-4; D tentatively fits TRBD1 or TRBD2 (5 bases each). V lost 2 bases, J lost 1 base, and 15 bases lay in between. Germline lookup yields CDR1 ENHRY and CDR2 SYGVKD. The CDR3 is 17 residues long. The CDR3 DNA is TGTGCCATCAGTGAGCGGGACGACTGGGTTGCCAAAAACATTCAGTACTTC. It codes for CAISERDDWVAKNIQYF.

V and J are TRBV25-1 and TRBJ1-1; 9 bases match TRBD1. The CDR3 totals 14 residues. The V and J ends lost 6 bases and 5 bases, in that order; junction bases with no gene match: 7. The V gene's germline CDR1 is MGHDK and CDR2 SYGVNS. The CDR3 coding sequence is TGTGCCAGCAGGTCCGGGACAGGGAGGACTGAAGCTTTCTTT. Its protein is CASRSGTGRTEAFF.

The V gene is TRBV27, the J gene TRBJ2-7; D is possibly TRBD1 or TRBD2 (5 bases each). The CDR3 contains 15 residues. V dropped 4 bases and J dropped 3 bases, with 16 bases sitting between them. The germline CDR1 and CDR2 sequences are MNHEY and SMNVEV (reference sequence). This CDR3 is CASSSLGTGNYEQYF. The CDR3, as DNA: TGTGCCAGCAGTTCCCTCGGGACGGGAAACTACGAGCAGTACTTC.

The V and J genes are TRBV7-3 and TRBJ1-2; the match to TRBD1 covers 7 bases. The ends lost 2 bases at V and 1 base at J; junction bases unmatched: 7. Germline CDR1 and CDR2: SGHTA and FQGTGA. This CDR3 spans 16 amino acids. The CDR3 is CASSLRDRRVNYGYTF. The CDR3 region has the DNA TGTGCCAGCAGCTTACGGGACAGAAGAGTTAACTATGGCTACACCTTC.

V and J are TRBV29-1 and TRBJ2-3, with 8 bases identical to TRBD2. Trimming cost V 4 bases and J 6 bases; bases outside gene matches: 15. The CDR3 covers 16 residues. Germline V gene data show CDR1 as SQVTM and CDR2 as ANQGSEA. The CDR3 DNA is TGCAGCGTTGGGCCGCTCTCGGGAGGGCCGGTGGATACGCAGTATTTT. Its protein is CSVGPLSGGPVDTQYF.

The chain recombines TRBV6-6 with TRBJ1-3, with 9 bases that match TRBD1. The CDR3 is 15 amino acids. V shed 6 bases, J shed 0 bases, and the junction held 3 bases outside the gene matches. Germline V gives CDR1 MNHNY, CDR2 SVGAGI (reference sequence). The CDR3 loop reads CASSLTGGSGNTIYF. CDR3 DNA: TGTGCCAGCAGCCTGACAGGGGGCTCTGGAAACACCATATATTTT.

The rearrangement joins TRBV27 to TRBJ2-3; D is possibly TRBD1 (5 bases). Germline assignment: CDR1 MNHEY and CDR2 SMNVEV (reference sequence). The V and J ends lost 5 bases and 2 bases respectively, with 14 bases between them. The CDR3 consists of 15 residues. The CDR3 reads CASSPQAILTDTQYF. The CDR3, as DNA: TGTGCCAGCAGTCCACAGGCAATCCTCACAGATACGCAGTATTTT.

The chain is built from TRBV28 and TRBJ2-7; 7 nucleotides line up with TRBD2. Germline V gives CDR1 MDHEN, CDR2 SYDVKM. The J segment lost 2 bases and the V segment lost 6 bases, leaving 7 bases of the junction unmatched. CDR3 length: 14 amino acids. The CDR3, as DNA: TGTGCCAGCAGCGCCGGGACTATAACCTACGAGCAGTACTTC. Translated: CASSAGTITYEQYF.

The chain uses TRBV10-2 and TRBJ1-4, with D unresolved. Trimming removed 3 bases from V and 5 bases from J, with 13 bases in between. The CDR3 contains 15 residues. Germline V lookup: CDR1 WSHSY, CDR2 SAAADI. This chain's CDR3 is CASSESGSPNEKLFF. The CDR3 nucleotides read TGCGCCAGCAGTGAATCCGGGTCTCCGAATGAAAAACTGTTTTTT.

This clone was recorded a few times. The rearrangement uses TRBV6-6 and TRBJ2-7; D might be TRBD1 (5 bases). CDR3 length: 14 residues. Germline V gene sequence: CDR1 MNHNY, CDR2 SVGAGI (reference sequence). The V and J ends lost 10 bases and 2 bases respectively, with 18 bases between them. The CDR3 region is CATLETVSPYEQYF. The CDR3 bases are TGTGCCACCCTAGAGACAGTCTCACCCTACGAGCAGTACTTC.

The CDR3 DNA reads TGTGCCAGCAGTGGGACAGGGCACACAGATACGCAGTATTTT. This gives the protein CASSGTGHTDTQYF. This chain links TRBV6-1 with TRBJ2-3; 8 bases fit TRBD1. This CDR3 is built from 14 residues. The V gene's germline CDR1 is MNHNS and CDR2 SASEGT. V trimming: 4 bases; J trimming: 2 bases; junction bases outside the gene matches: 2.

This rearrangement joins TRBV5-1 to TRBJ1-1; a weak D match, TRBD1 (5 bases). CDR1 SGHRS and CDR2 YFSETQ come from the germline V gene. V dropped 3 bases and J dropped 8 bases, with 11 bases sitting between them. CDR3 length: 12 amino acids. The CDR3: CASSSTDLEAFF. Written as DNA, the CDR3 is TGCGCCAGCAGCTCGACAGACTTGGAAGCTTTCTTT.

The chain is built from TRBV28 and TRBJ1-2, with TRBD1 matching over 7 bases. Germline-derived CDR1 and CDR2 are MDHEN and SYDVKM. The CDR3 is 18 amino acids. The J segment lost 1 base and the V segment lost 8 bases, leaving 19 bases of the junction unmatched. The CDR3 loop reads CASFGGTPGQRNNYGYTF. The CDR3 DNA reads TGTGCCAGCTTCGGGGGTACCCCGGGACAGAGAAATAACTATGGCTACACCTTC.

The chain is built from TRBV4-3 and TRBJ2-7; D is ambiguous. The CDR3 is made up of 15 amino acids. Trimming cost V 0 bases and J 2 bases, with 11 bases left between them. Germline V lookup: CDR1 LGHNA, CDR2 YSLEER. CDR3 sequence reads: CASSQERLGPYEQYF. The CDR3 nucleotides are TGCGCCAGCAGCCAAGAGCGGCTTGGCCCCTACGAGCAGTACTTC.

This clone appeared once. The chain recombines TRBV5-4 with TRBJ1-1, with D possibly being TRBD1 (5 bases). The CDR3 length is 13 residues. Germline V gene data show CDR1 as SGHNT and CDR2 as YYREEE (reference sequence). V lost 6 bases and J 4 bases, leaving 13 bases between the germline ends. The CDR3 DNA sequence: TGTGCCAGCACGAAGGGTGGGGGCACTGAAGCTTTCTTT. Its translation is CASTKGGGTEAFF.

V is TRBV2 and J is TRBJ2-3; TRBD2 matches 11 bases. The trim removed 4 bases at V and 6 bases at J, leaving 3 bases unmatched. The CDR3 runs 14 residues. Per germline, CDR1 SNHLY and CDR2 FYNNEI. CDR3 residues: CASSVLAGVDTQYF. In nucleotides, the CDR3 is TGTGCCAGCAGTGTACTAGCGGGGGTGGATACGCAGTATTTT.

This clone has a handful of counts. This chain connects TRBV5-5 to TRBJ2-7; tentative D call: TRBD2 (5 bases). From germline, CDR1 is SGHKS and CDR2 YYEKEE (reference sequence). V was pared by 2 bases and J by 3 bases, with 12 bases between. This CDR3 spans 14 amino acids. CDR3 coding DNA: TGTGCCAGCAGCTTTGAGGGCACCCGCTACGAGCAGTACTTC. It encodes CASSFEGTRYEQYF. The complete variable domain, with remaining parts taken from reference TRBV5-5 and TRBJ2-7, reads DAGVTQSPTHLIKTRGQQVTLRCSPISGHKSVSWYQQVLGQGPQFIFQYYEKEERGRGNFPDRFSARQFPNYSSELNVNALLLGDSALYLCASSFEGTRYEQYFGPGTRLTVT.

The gene calls are TRBV30 and TRBJ1-2; D ambiguous. Germline V gene data show CDR1 as GTSNPN and CDR2 as SVGIG (reference sequence). This CDR3 comprises 12 residues. Between the trimmed V and J ends, which lost 1 base and 4 bases, there was a span of 7 bases. The CDR3 nucleotides read TGTGCCTGGAGTGGACTGATCTATGGCTACACCTTC. Its translation is CAWSGLIYGYTF.

In DNA form, the CDR3 reads TGCGCCAGCAGCACCGACATTTCCTACGAGCAGTACTTC. This gives the protein CASSTDISYEQYF. This chain uses TRBV5-1 with TRBJ2-7; no reliable D call. The CDR3 is 13 residues long. Germline CDR1 SGHRS, CDR2 YFSETQ. V shed 4 bases and J shed 1 base, with 9 bases lying between them.

V usage is TRBV11-2 and J usage is TRBJ2-3; 7 bases align to TRBD2. With 0 bases clipped from V and 2 bases from J, the junction kept 5 bases outside the gene matches. This CDR3 comprises 16 residues. The germline CDR1 and CDR2 sequences are SGHAT and FQNNGV. Here the CDR3 reads CASSLDPGGYTDTQYF. The CDR3 DNA sequence: TGTGCCAGCAGCTTAGATCCCGGGGGGTACACAGATACGCAGTATTTT.

A few counts support this clone. This chain links TRBV2 with TRBJ2-4; D not resolved. In germline, CDR1 is SNHLY, CDR2 FYNNEI. Trimming removed 6 bases at V and 0 bases at J, with 12 bases between. CDR3 size: 15 residues. The CDR3 spells CASREPVRAKNIQYF. CDR3 in DNA: TGTGCCAGCAGGGAACCCGTTCGAGCCAAAAACATTCAGTACTTC.

The rearrangement uses TRBV9 and TRBJ2-1; D is unclear. CDR1 is SGDLS and CDR2 is YYNGEE in the germline V gene. V was cut by 0 bases and J by 6 bases, with 13 bases left in between. This CDR3 has 15 residues. CDR3 sequence: CASSVVVFLGNEQFF. For the CDR3, the DNA is TGTGCCAGCAGCGTAGTGGTCTTCTTGGGCAATGAGCAGTTCTTC.

The sample holds a few counts of this clone. This rearrangement joins TRBV9 to TRBJ1-2; 7 bases line up with TRBD1. The CDR3 has 14 residues. Germline V gives CDR1 SGDLS, CDR2 YYNGEE. V gave up 3 bases and J gave up 4 bases; unmatched junction bases: 6. This chain's CDR3 is CASSAPSGGYGYTF. The CDR3 DNA is TGTGCCAGCAGCGCCCCTTCAGGGGGCTATGGCTACACCTTC.

The rearrangement joins TRBV7-9 to TRBJ2-7; maybe TRBD2 (7 bases). Trimming shortened V by 4 bases and J by 3 bases, and 16 bases separated the two germline ends. The CDR3 runs to 15 residues. In germline, CDR1 is SEHNR, CDR2 FQNEAQ (reference sequence). This CDR3 is CASSSNREGYYEQYF. The CDR3 DNA follows: TGTGCCAGCAGCTCCAACAGGGAGGGATACTACGAGCAGTACTTC.